The rows below give T cell receptor beta chains drawn from one sample of a study of T cells in Graves' hyperthyroidism and ophthalmopathy. TCRdb re-derived calls from the multiplex PCR reads in MiXCR, one entry per CDR3 protein. Of hundreds of thousands of distinct CDR3 sequences in the sample, approximately 14% were seen once. Sequencing was performed on blood. The source of these receptors is a woman younger than 35 with Graves' hyperthyroidism. Each CDR3 is given with its conserved first and last residue. The D gene is left open where the match is weak. Clone size is stated in some rows and not others, as once, few, many or a class when expanded.

CDR3aa: CSGRVRNEQYF
CDR3nt: TGCAGCGGCAGGGTAAGAAACGAGCAGTACTTC
j_gene: TRBJ2-7
v_gene: TRBV29-1
abundance: few
d_gene: NA

CDR3aa: CSARDLGRSGQKTKVTQYF
CDR3nt: TGCAGTGCTAGAGATTTGGGAAGGAGTGGGCAAAAGACCAAGGTGACCCAGTACTTC
j_gene: TRBJ2-5
v_gene: TRBV20-1
abundance: NA
d_gene: NA

CDR3aa: CSVGRPSSYNEQFF
CDR3nt: TGCAGCGTTGGAAGGCCATCTTCCTACAATGAGCAGTTCTTC
j_gene: TRBJ2-1
v_gene: TRBV29-1
abundance: NA
d_gene: NA

CDR3aa: CASGLAGGGGTDTQYF
CDR3nt: TGTGCCAGCGGATTAGCGGGGGGGGGGGGCACAGATACGCAGTATTTT
j_gene: TRBJ2-3
v_gene: TRBV28
abundance: NA
d_gene: TRBD2

CDR3aa: CSASPWKRESGADAQYF
CDR3nt: TGCAGTGCTAGCCCCTGGAAGCGGGAGTCAGGGGCAGATGCGCAGTATTTT
j_gene: TRBJ2-3
v_gene: TRBV20-1
abundance: few
d_gene: TRBD2

CDR3aa: CASSPSLTGGSYNEQFF
CDR3nt: TGTGCCAGCAGCCCCTCCCTAACAGGGGGCTCCTACAATGAGCAGTTCTTC
j_gene: TRBJ2-1
v_gene: TRBV5-4
abundance: NA
d_gene: TRBD1

CDR3aa: CASKDAVSYEQYF
CDR3nt: TGTGCCAGCAAAGATGCAGTCTCCTACGAGCAGTACTTC
j_gene: TRBJ2-7
v_gene: TRBV28
abundance: many
d_gene: NA

CDR3aa: CASSLDTAQPQHF
CDR3nt: TGTGCCAGCAGCTTAGATACAGCTCAGCCCCAGCATTTT
j_gene: TRBJ1-5
v_gene: TRBV11-2
abundance: many
d_gene: NA

CDR3aa: CASTLGNTDTQYF
CDR3nt: TGTGCCAGTACCTTGGGGAACACAGATACGCAGTATTTT
j_gene: TRBJ2-3
v_gene: TRBV19
abundance: few
d_gene: NA

CDR3aa: CASSLQDNYEQYF
CDR3nt: TGTGCCAGCAGTTTACAGGACAACTACGAGCAGTACTTC
j_gene: TRBJ2-7
v_gene: TRBV12-3/TRBV12-4
abundance: many
d_gene: NA

CDR3aa: CASSQGPWTDEQYF
CDR3nt: TGCGCCAGCAGCCAAGGACCCTGGACTGACGAGCAGTACTTC
j_gene: TRBJ2-7
v_gene: TRBV4-3
abundance: NA
d_gene: NA

CDR3aa: CASSHPAGAAYEQYF
CDR3nt: TGCGCCAGCAGCCACCCAGCGGGAGCCGCCTACGAGCAGTACTTC
j_gene: TRBJ2-7
v_gene: TRBV4-1
abundance: few
d_gene: TRBD2

CDR3aa: CASSPYRDWATDTQYF
CDR3nt: TGTGCCAGCAGCCCCTATAGGGACTGGGCCACAGATACGCAGTATTTT
j_gene: TRBJ2-3
v_gene: TRBV3-1
abundance: NA
d_gene: NA

CDR3aa: CSVSSGNTIYF
CDR3nt: TGCAGCGTTAGCTCTGGAAACACCATATATTTT
j_gene: TRBJ1-3
v_gene: TRBV29-1
abundance: NA
d_gene: NA

CDR3aa: CSPIWDVETQYF
CDR3nt: TGCAGCCCTATCTGGGATGTAGAGACCCAGTACTTC
j_gene: TRBJ2-5
v_gene: TRBV29-1
abundance: few
d_gene: NA

CDR3aa: CASSVDDDYEQYF
CDR3nt: TGTGCCAGCAGCGTAGACGACGACTACGAGCAGTACTTC
j_gene: TRBJ2-7
v_gene: TRBV9
abundance: NA
d_gene: NA

CDR3aa: CASSLVTSGRAHEQFF
CDR3nt: TGTGCCAGCAGCTTAGTCACTAGCGGGAGGGCCCATGAGCAGTTCTTC
j_gene: TRBJ2-1
v_gene: TRBV7-3
abundance: many
d_gene: TRBD2

CDR3aa: CASSARFWANEKLFF
CDR3nt: TGTGCCAGCAGTGCCCGGTTTTGGGCTAATGAAAAACTGTTTTTT
j_gene: TRBJ1-4
v_gene: TRBV28
abundance: many
d_gene: NA

CDR3aa: CASSQEYRANQPQHF
CDR3nt: TGTGCCAGCAGCCAAGAGTACAGGGCGAACCAGCCCCAGCATTTT
j_gene: TRBJ1-5
v_gene: TRBV4-2
abundance: many
d_gene: NA

CDR3aa: CASSSLAPLFKNTEAFF
CDR3nt: TGTGCCAGCAGCAGTCTTGCCCCCCTCTTCAAGAACACTGAAGCTTTCTTT
j_gene: TRBJ1-1
v_gene: TRBV14
abundance: few
d_gene: NA

CDR3aa: CASSPRLAANNEQFF
CDR3nt: TGTGCCAGCAGCCCCCGACTAGCGGCTAACAATGAGCAGTTCTTC
j_gene: TRBJ2-1
v_gene: TRBV7-9
abundance: NA
d_gene: TRBD2

CDR3aa: CASSPRDRFGEQYF
CDR3nt: TGTGCCAGCAGCCCCCGGGACAGATTCGGGGAGCAGTACTTC
j_gene: TRBJ2-7
v_gene: TRBV9
abundance: NA
d_gene: TRBD1

CDR3aa: CSVDEVPNEQLF
CDR3nt: TGCAGCGTTGATGAGGTTCCGAATGAGCAGCTCTTC
j_gene: TRBJ2-1
v_gene: TRBV29-1
abundance: NA
d_gene: NA

CDR3aa: CASSIEGDSRGYGYTF
CDR3nt: TGTGCCAGTAGTATCGAAGGGGACAGCAGGGGATATGGCTACACCTTC
j_gene: TRBJ1-2
v_gene: TRBV19
abundance: many
d_gene: TRBD1

CDR3aa: CASSDFAGVGSETQYF
CDR3nt: TGTGCCAGCAGTGATTTTGCGGGAGTCGGTTCAGAGACCCAGTACTTC
j_gene: TRBJ2-5
v_gene: TRBV25-1
abundance: many
d_gene: TRBD2

CDR3aa: CASSRGPRTGQETQYF
CDR3nt: TGTGCCAGCAGTCGCGGCCCCCGGACAGGCCAAGAGACCCAGTACTTC
j_gene: TRBJ2-5
v_gene: TRBV6-1
abundance: few
d_gene: TRBD1

CDR3aa: CASSVLAGDENEQFF
CDR3nt: TGTGCCAGTAGCGTACTAGCGGGAGATGAAAATGAGCAGTTCTTC
j_gene: TRBJ2-1
v_gene: TRBV19
abundance: NA
d_gene: TRBD2

CDR3aa: CASSEDYRDRTYEQYF
CDR3nt: TGTGCCAGCAGTGAAGATTACCGGGACAGGACCTACGAGCAGTACTTC
j_gene: TRBJ2-7
v_gene: TRBV25-1
abundance: NA
d_gene: TRBD1

CDR3aa: CATSQGDEQYF
CDR3nt: TGTGCCACCTCACAGGGGGACGAGCAGTACTTC
j_gene: TRBJ2-7
v_gene: TRBV11-2
abundance: few
d_gene: TRBD1

CDR3aa: CASRPTRVGMGYGYTF
CDR3nt: TGTGCCAGCAGGCCCACTCGGGTGGGGATGGGATATGGCTACACCTTC
j_gene: TRBJ1-2
v_gene: TRBV28
abundance: few
d_gene: NA

CDR3aa: CASSLEAGGNEQFF
CDR3nt: TGTGCCAGCAGCTTAGAGGCAGGGGGGAATGAGCAGTTCTTC
j_gene: TRBJ2-1
v_gene: TRBV11-2
abundance: once
d_gene: NA

CDR3aa: CASTGSSRGSDTQYF
CDR3nt: TGTGCCAGCACCGGGTCTAGTAGGGGCTCAGATACGCAGTATTTT
j_gene: TRBJ2-3
v_gene: TRBV12-3/TRBV12-4
abundance: many
d_gene: NA

CDR3aa: CASSLGLVNTGELFF
CDR3nt: TGTGCCAGCAGCTTGGGACTAGTGAACACCGGGGAGCTGTTTTTT
j_gene: TRBJ2-2
v_gene: TRBV11-2
abundance: many
d_gene: TRBD2

CDR3aa: CASSVSGADYEQYF
CDR3nt: TGTGCCAGCAGCGTAAGCGGAGCTGACTACGAGCAGTACTTC
j_gene: TRBJ2-7
v_gene: TRBV9
abundance: many
d_gene: NA

CDR3aa: CASSRRTSGTTDTQYF
CDR3nt: TGTGCCAGCAGCCGCAGGACTAGCGGGACCACAGATACGCAGTATTTT
j_gene: TRBJ2-3
v_gene: TRBV12-3/TRBV12-4
abundance: many
d_gene: TRBD2

CDR3aa: CASSLFLTDTQYF
CDR3nt: TGTGCCAGCAGTTTGTTTCTCACAGATACGCAGTATTTT
j_gene: TRBJ2-3
v_gene: TRBV28
abundance: many
d_gene: NA

CDR3aa: CSARPAAGYTQYF
CDR3nt: TGCAGTGCTAGGCCAGCAGCGGGTTATACGCAGTATTTT
j_gene: TRBJ2-3
v_gene: TRBV20-1
abundance: few
d_gene: NA

CDR3aa: CASSRSDSPRRDEQFF
CDR3nt: TGTGCCAGCAGCCGAAGCGACAGCCCCAGGCGCGATGAGCAGTTCTTC
j_gene: TRBJ2-1
v_gene: TRBV13
abundance: few
d_gene: NA

CDR3aa: CASSFGPDNSPLHF
CDR3nt: TGTGCCAGCAGTTTCGGACCGGATAATTCACCCCTCCACTTT
j_gene: TRBJ1-6
v_gene: TRBV28
abundance: many
d_gene: NA

CDR3aa: CASSKRLTGPLEQYF
CDR3nt: TGTGCCAGCAGCAAGCGACTTACCGGGCCCCTCGAGCAGTACTTC
j_gene: TRBJ2-7
v_gene: TRBV7-2
abundance: many
d_gene: NA

CDR3aa: CASSQEEGLSSYNEQFF
CDR3nt: TGCGCCAGCAGCCAAGAAGAGGGATTAAGCTCCTACAATGAGCAGTTCTTC
j_gene: TRBJ2-1
v_gene: TRBV4-3
abundance: many
d_gene: NA

CDR3aa: CASSQEGAGGPNSYEQYF
CDR3nt: TGTGCCAGCAGCCAAGAAGGAGCGGGAGGGCCCAATTCCTACGAGCAGTACTTC
j_gene: TRBJ2-7
v_gene: TRBV3-1
abundance: few
d_gene: TRBD2

CDR3aa: CASSLTMGRSYNEQSF
CDR3nt: TGTGCCAGCAGCTTAACGATGGGGCGCTCCTACAATGAGCAGTCCTTC
j_gene: TRBJ2-1
v_gene: TRBV7-9
abundance: few
d_gene: NA

CDR3aa: CASSKGHIPEAFF
CDR3nt: TGTGCCAGCAGCAAAGGACATATCCCTGAAGCTTTCTTT
j_gene: TRBJ1-1
v_gene: TRBV7-9
abundance: few
d_gene: NA

CDR3aa: CASRHRDRFNEQFF
CDR3nt: TGTGCCAGCAGACACCGGGACAGGTTCAATGAGCAGTTCTTC
j_gene: TRBJ2-1
v_gene: TRBV12-3/TRBV12-4
abundance: NA
d_gene: TRBD1

CDR3aa: CASSYLDQYINEQYF
CDR3nt: TGTGCCAGCAGTTACTTGGACCAATACATTAACGAGCAGTACTTC
j_gene: TRBJ2-7
v_gene: TRBV6-2/TRBV6-3
abundance: many
d_gene: NA

CDR3aa: CASSFTSGSGTDTQYF
CDR3nt: TGTGCCAGCAGCTTTACTAGCGGGAGTGGCACAGATACGCAGTATTTT
j_gene: TRBJ2-3
v_gene: TRBV11-2
abundance: NA
d_gene: TRBD2

CDR3aa: CASSRVGTSGRNEQFF
CDR3nt: TGTGCCAGCAGCCGGGTCGGGACTAGCGGGCGGAATGAGCAGTTCTTC
j_gene: TRBJ2-1
v_gene: TRBV3-1
abundance: NA
d_gene: TRBD2

CDR3aa: CASSPGQGALQPQHF
CDR3nt: TGCGCCAGCAGCCCGGGACAGGGGGCCCTACAGCCCCAGCATTTT
j_gene: TRBJ1-5
v_gene: TRBV4-1
abundance: many
d_gene: TRBD1

CDR3aa: CASSRSGLAGLNEQFF
CDR3nt: TGTGCCAGCAGTAGGTCGGGACTAGCGGGTCTAAATGAGCAGTTCTTC
j_gene: TRBJ2-1
v_gene: TRBV12-3/TRBV12-4
abundance: many
d_gene: TRBD2

CDR3aa: CASSPQNLAVMNTGELFF
CDR3nt: TGTGCCAGCAGCCCTCAGAATTTAGCGGTAATGAACACCGGGGAGCTGTTTTTT
j_gene: TRBJ2-2
v_gene: TRBV3-1
abundance: many
d_gene: NA